The clone carrying this T cell receptor (beta chain) was recorded at least ten times. This entry comes from a study of shared clonotypes between healthy human individuals. The protocol was immunoSEQ multiplex PCR, while the TCRdb copy is restricted to in-frame clones and leaves out a portion. The table includes about 2.2 million clones, roughly 91% detected once. The germline V gene encodes CDR1 MDHEN and CDR2 SYDVKM. This CDR3 is built from 16 residues. Unmatched junction bases numbered 10, after V lost 2 bases and J lost 5 bases. Naive-designated CD8 cells lacked CD45RO, were positively enriched for CCR7, and omitted terminally differentiated effector memory CD45RA+ cells.

The sequence was obtained from a young man in good health. Some clones in this sample may be carry-over from other donors' samples. The rearrangement links TRBV28 to TRBJ2-5; 8 bases map to TRBD2. Sequenced material: naive CD8+ T cells from PBMCs. CDR3 region: CASSLLASGPRETQYF. The CDR3 nucleotides are TGTGCCAGCAGTTTACTGGCTAGCGGGCCGCGGGAGACCCAGTACTTC.